The clone carrying this T cell receptor (beta chain) showed up just a few times. This sample was taken from a study of T-cell memory formation after mild COVID-19. TCRdb called the 5' RACE reads again in MiXCR, with one record for every CDR3 protein. The data show 250,000 to 300,000 distinct CDR3 sequences, roughly 17% seen once. The clonotype comes from a man aged 18 to 35 who had mild COVID-19 (a few samples of this study predate the infection). Cell type and time point are not known. The sequenced material came from PBMCs or a T cell subset sorted from them (not recorded which).

The CDR3 sequence is CASSLVSSNQPQHF. CDR3 nucleotide sequence: TGTGCCAGCAGTTTAGTTTCGAGTAATCAGCCCCAGCATTTT. The chain has TRBV28 and TRBJ1-5; no clear D. Germline CDR1 MDHEN, CDR2 SYDVKM. CDR3 length: 14 residues. Trimming shortened V by 2 bases and J by 4 bases, and 9 bases separated the two germline ends.